This TCR beta chain was retrieved from a study of shared clonotypes between healthy human individuals. General observations from the study: Enrolling few donors narrowed the genetic and exposure-history diversity that was represented. Rarefaction showed sorted-subset sequencing was incomplete despite large depth.

About this clone itself: Its antigen remains unknown. Its ends do not fully match the called genes, so a read error is possible.

Germline assignment: CDR1 LNHNV and CDR2 YYDKDF (reference sequence). This CDR3 is 15 amino acids long. Replicate sorted-subset PCRs were loaded with 150 to 250 ng DNA, 30,000 to 35,000 T cell genomes. Data came from immunoSEQ multiplex PCR; TCRdb stores just in-frame clones and leaves some out. The sample records about 610,000 clones, 95% to 98% being singletons. The chain uses TRBV15 and TRBJ2-7, with D tentatively TRBD1 or TRBD2 (5 bases each). The receptor comes from a woman in her 30s in good health. The material sequenced was naive CD4+ T cells sorted from blood. Subset: CD45RA+ positively selected. CDR3 bases: TGTGCCATCAGCAGAGAACGGGGCCAAACCTACGAGCAGTACTTC. Translating gives CAISRERGQTYEQYF.